Presented here are 20 T cell receptor beta chains from one specimen sequenced in a study of cytomegalovirus exposure and HLA in healthy donors. PCR involved 60 Vbeta and 13 Jbeta primers. The data were produced by immunoSEQ multiplex PCR, yet TCRdb's version contains in-frame clones alone and is incomplete. There are some 95,000 clones in the sample; 75% to 85% occur only once, and about 5% lies in the top ten. The sample taken for sequencing was PBMCs. These receptors all come from a woman aged 35 to 49 in good health and CMV-seronegative.

The gene calls are TRBV4-1 and TRBJ2-3; 10 bases line up with TRBD2. Germline CDR1 MGHRA, CDR2 YSYEKL. The junction had 4 bases not matched to a gene; V was cut back by 5 bases and J by 2 bases. The CDR3 has 15 amino acids. For the CDR3, the DNA is TGCGCCAGCAGCGAGACTAGCGGGTACACAGATACGCAGTATTTT. Amino acid sequence: CASSETSGYTDTQYF.

This CDR3 is CASSQEPGSEKEGLFF. The CDR3 bases are TGCGCCAGCAGCCAAGAGCCAGGGTCAGAAAAGGAAGGGCTGTTTTTT. The V call is TRBV4-1, the J call TRBJ2-2, with D possibly matching TRBD1 (5 bases). There are 16 residues in the CDR3. From germline, CDR1 is MGHRA and CDR2 YSYEKL. Deletions cut 0 bases from V and 13 bases from J, with 21 bases between.

V usage is TRBV5-5 and J usage is TRBJ1-1; 9 bases fit TRBD1. V gave up 0 bases and J gave up 4 bases; unmatched junction bases: 4. The CDR3 consists of 15 residues. CDR1 is SGHKS, CDR2 YYEKEE, per germline (reference sequence). CDR3 bases: TGTGCCAGCAGCTTGGTAGGACAGGGGATCACTGAAGCTTTCTTT. Translated: CASSLVGQGITEAFF.

J is TRBJ1-4 and V is TRBV1; the tabulated D call, TRBD1, remains unverified against the DNA. TRBV1 is an annotated pseudogene. The CDR3 extends over 16 amino acids. CDR3 residues: CTSSQDPRSWNEKLFF. The CDR3 bases are TGCACCAGCAGCCAAGATCCCAGGTCCTGGAATGAAAAACTGTTTTTT.

V and J are TRBV5-1 and TRBJ2-3, with 7 bases that match TRBD2. CDR3 length: 15 residues. The V gene's germline CDR1 is SGHRS and CDR2 YFSETQ. V lost 5 bases, J lost 1 base, and 7 bases stayed unmatched. CDR3 coding DNA: TGCGCCAGCAGTTGGGGGGGATCTGGCACAGATACGCAGTATTTT. Protein: CASSWGGSGTDTQYF. Using reference TRBV5-1 and TRBJ2-3 for the parts outside the CDR3, the full variable domain is KAGVTQTPRYLIKTRGQQVTLSCSPISGHRSVSWYQQTPGQGLQFLFEYFSETQRNKGNFPGRFSGRQFSNSRSEMNVSTLELGDSALYLCASSWGGSGTDTQYFGPGTRLTVL.

The rearrangement links TRBV6-6 to TRBJ2-3; possible D gene TRBD2, 5 bases. The germline V gene encodes CDR1 MNHNY and CDR2 SVGAGI (reference sequence). The CDR3 has 16 amino acids. V was cut by 0 bases and J by 0 bases, with 10 bases left in between. The CDR3 DNA sequence: TGTGCCAGCAGTTACTCCGGGGATCCGAGCACAGATACGCAGTATTTT. It specifies CASSYSGDPSTDTQYF.

This clone appeared a few times. V usage is TRBV4-1 and J usage is TRBJ1-1; TRBD1 might be the D (6 bases). Trimming pared 3 bases from V and 6 bases from J, leaving 11 bases between. The CDR3 has 13 residues. The germline V gene encodes CDR1 MGHRA and CDR2 YSYEKL. The CDR3 DNA reads TGCGCCAGCAGCCAGGACAGCTTCCCTGAAGCTTTCTTT. This encodes CASSQDSFPEAFF.

Only a few counts were recorded for this clone. The V call is TRBV6-5, the J call TRBJ2-3; 7 bases agree with TRBD2. V shed 7 bases, J shed 2 bases, and the junction held 6 bases outside the gene matches. CDR3 length equals 14 residues. Per the germline V gene, CDR1 is MNHEY and CDR2 is SVGAGI. The CDR3: CASMKSGATDTQYF. CDR3 DNA sequence: TGTGCCAGCATGAAAAGCGGGGCCACAGATACGCAGTATTTT.

The chain couples TRBV15 to TRBJ2-3; D ambiguous. This CDR3 is built from 17 residues. The germline CDR1 and CDR2 sequences are LNHNV and YYDKDF (reference sequence). The germline V and J ends were trimmed by 0 bases and 0 bases, with 13 bases remaining between them. DNA of the CDR3: TGTGCCACCAGCAGAGATCTGCGGAGCACTAGCACAGATACGCAGTATTTT. This sequence encodes CATSRDLRSTSTDTQYF.

This sequence joins TRBV7-9 and TRBJ2-3, with D perhaps matching TRBD1 (7 bases). This CDR3 region has 16 residues. V was clipped by 6 bases and J by 0 bases, with 16 bases between them. CDR1 is SEHNR, CDR2 FQNEAQ, per germline (reference sequence). CDR3 coding DNA: TGTGCCAGCAGGCCCCAGGAGGGGGCAAGCACAGATACGCAGTATTTT. Translated: CASRPQEGASTDTQYF.

The J gene is TRBJ1-1, the V gene TRBV5-1, with unresolved D. Germline-derived CDR1 and CDR2 are SGHRS and YFSETQ. The CDR3 has 17 amino acids. V lost 0 bases and J lost 2, with 17 bases in between. The CDR3 DNA reads TGCGCCAGCAGCTTGGCCCGGAAGGAGCTAGTAAACACTGAAGCTTTCTTT. Translated: CASSLARKELVNTEAFF.

J is TRBJ2-1 and V is TRBV5-6; 14 bases match TRBD2. This CDR3 spans 15 amino acids. With V trimmed by 4 bases and J by 4 bases, 1 base remained unmatched. Germline values: CDR1 SGHDT, CDR2 YYEEEE. CDR3 sequence reads: CASSRLAGGYNEQFF. The CDR3 nucleotides read TGTGCCAGCAGCCGACTAGCGGGGGGGTACAATGAGCAGTTCTTC. Looking up the rest from reference TRBV5-6 and TRBJ2-1 gives the full variable domain: DAGVTQSPTHLIKTRGQQVTLRCSPKSGHDTVSWYQQALGQGPQFIFQYYEEEERQRGNFPDRFSGHQFPNYSSELNVNALLLGDSALYLCASSRLAGGYNEQFFGPGTRLTVL.

The chain employs TRBV14 and TRBJ1-1, with D tentatively TRBD1 (6 bases). CDR3 length equals 11 residues. The germline gives CDR1 SGHDN, CDR2 FVKESK. V was pared by 4 bases and J by 12 bases, with 12 bases between. As DNA, the CDR3 is TGTGCCAGCAGCCCAGGGGTCGGAACTTTCTTT. This encodes CASSPGVGTFF.

V is TRBV5-6 and J is TRBJ2-3, with D possibly matching TRBD2 (5 bases). V was pared by 5 bases and J by 6 bases, with 22 bases between. Germline V CDR1 and CDR2: SGHDT, YYEEEE. The CDR3 runs 16 residues. The CDR3 spells CASSYGVTPTRDTQYF. The CDR3 DNA sequence: TGTGCCAGCAGTTACGGGGTGACTCCAACCCGGGATACGCAGTATTTT.

This chain connects TRBV14 to TRBJ1-2; D might be TRBD1 (6 bases). CDR1 and CDR2 from the germline V gene are SGHDN and FVKESK. V was trimmed by 4 bases and J by 3 bases, leaving 9 bases between them. CDR3 length: 13 amino acids. CDR3 residues: CASSPGQYYGYTF. In nucleotides, the CDR3 is TGTGCCAGCAGCCCCGGACAGTACTATGGCTACACCTTC.

The V and J genes are TRBV5-4 and TRBJ1-1; 11 bases match TRBD1. The J segment lost 7 bases and the V segment lost 0 bases, leaving 8 bases of the junction unmatched. This CDR3 has 16 residues. The germline V gene encodes CDR1 SGHNT and CDR2 YYREEE (reference sequence). The CDR3: CASSLGRDRGSNEAFF. Written as DNA, the CDR3 is TGTGCCAGCAGCTTGGGGAGGGACAGGGGGTCGAATGAAGCTTTCTTT.

The CDR3 loop reads CASSLDRQGAAFF. Here the CDR3 DNA reads TGCGCCAGCAGCTTGGACCGACAGGGGGCGGCTTTCTTT. The chain is built from TRBV5-1 and TRBJ1-1; 10 bases match TRBD1. Looked up from germline, CDR1 is SGHRS and CDR2 is YFSETQ. V dropped 0 bases and J dropped 11; count of bases not matched to a gene: 4. CDR3 length: 13 residues.

The chain has TRBV9 and TRBJ2-1; 15 bases agree with TRBD2. The CDR3 sequence is 17 residues long. Germline trimming cut 0 bases from V and 3 bases from J; bases unmatched to any gene: 1. Germline CDR1 reads SGDLS; CDR2 reads YYNGEE. The CDR3 loop reads CASSVGGLAGGYNEQFF. The CDR3 DNA sequence: TGTGCCAGCAGCGTAGGGGGACTAGCGGGGGGCTACAATGAGCAGTTCTTC.

The chain links TRBV5-1 to TRBJ1-2; TRBD1 might be the D (5 bases). Germline V gene sequence: CDR1 SGHRS, CDR2 YFSETQ. This CDR3 region has 13 residues. Trimming removed 4 bases from V and 2 bases from J, with 9 bases in between. CDR3 DNA sequence: TGCGCCAGCAGCGGGGCTCAAAACTATGGCTACACCTTC. Protein product: CASSGAQNYGYTF.

The CDR3 nucleotides are TGTGCCAGCAGGTCGACAGGGTTTGTGAACACTGAAGCTTTCTTT. This translates into CASRSTGFVNTEAFF. The J gene is TRBJ1-1, the V gene TRBV28; 7 bases are a match to TRBD1. This CDR3 has 15 residues. The V gene's germline CDR1 is MDHEN and CDR2 SYDVKM. The V and J ends lost 6 bases and 0 bases, in that order; junction bases with no gene match: 7. Based on the CDR3 plus reference TRBV28 and TRBJ1-1, the full variable domain is DVKVTQSSRYLVKRTGEKVFLECVQDMDHENMFWYRQDPGLGLRLIYFSYDVKMKEKGDIPEGYSVSREKKERFSLILESASTNQTSMYLCASRSTGFVNTEAFFGQGTRLTVV.